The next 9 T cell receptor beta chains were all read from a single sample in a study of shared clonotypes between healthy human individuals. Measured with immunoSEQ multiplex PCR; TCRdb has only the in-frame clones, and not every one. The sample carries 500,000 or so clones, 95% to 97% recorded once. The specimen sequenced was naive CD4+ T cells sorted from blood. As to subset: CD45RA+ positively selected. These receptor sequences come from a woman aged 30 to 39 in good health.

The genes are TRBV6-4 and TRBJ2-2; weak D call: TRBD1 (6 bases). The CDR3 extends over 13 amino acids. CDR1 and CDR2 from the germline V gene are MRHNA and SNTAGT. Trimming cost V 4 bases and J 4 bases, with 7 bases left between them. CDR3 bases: TGTGCCAGCAGTGTACAGGGCACCGGGGAGCTGTTTTTT. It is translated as CASSVQGTGELFF.

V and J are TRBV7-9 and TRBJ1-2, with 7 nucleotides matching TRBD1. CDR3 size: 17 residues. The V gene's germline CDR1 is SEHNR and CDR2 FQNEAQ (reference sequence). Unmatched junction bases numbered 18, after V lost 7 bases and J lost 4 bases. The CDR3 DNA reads TGTGCCAGCAACTCAATGGACAGGATCCCTGCTAGCTATGGCTACACCTTC. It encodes CASNSMDRIPASYGYTF.

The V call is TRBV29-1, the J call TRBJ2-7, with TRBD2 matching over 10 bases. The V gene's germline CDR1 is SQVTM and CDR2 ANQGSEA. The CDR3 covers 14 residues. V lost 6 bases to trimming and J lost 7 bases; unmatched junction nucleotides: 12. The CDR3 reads CSVQLAGPREEQYF. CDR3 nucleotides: TGCAGCGTGCAACTAGCGGGGCCGCGGGAGGAGCAGTACTTC.

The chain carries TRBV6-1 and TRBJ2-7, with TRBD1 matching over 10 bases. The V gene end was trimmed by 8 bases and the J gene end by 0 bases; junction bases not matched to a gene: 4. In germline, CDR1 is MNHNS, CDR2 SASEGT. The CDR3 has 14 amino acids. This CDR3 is CASARQGASYEQYF. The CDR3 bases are TGTGCCAGCGCAAGACAGGGGGCCTCCTACGAGCAGTACTTC.

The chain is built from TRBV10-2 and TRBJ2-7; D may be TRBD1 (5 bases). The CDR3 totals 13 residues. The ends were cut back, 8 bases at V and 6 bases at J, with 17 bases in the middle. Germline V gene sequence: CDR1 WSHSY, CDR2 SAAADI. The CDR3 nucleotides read TGCGCCAGCGGGCTGGGGCATGGTCTCGAGCAGTACTTC. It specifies CASGLGHGLEQYF.

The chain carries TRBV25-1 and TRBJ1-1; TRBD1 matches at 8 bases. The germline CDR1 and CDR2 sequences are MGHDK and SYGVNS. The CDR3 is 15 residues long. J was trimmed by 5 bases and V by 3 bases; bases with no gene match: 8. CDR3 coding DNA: TGTGCCAGCAGTGATGGACAGGGAGGACGGACTGAAGCTTTCTTT. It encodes CASSDGQGGRTEAFF. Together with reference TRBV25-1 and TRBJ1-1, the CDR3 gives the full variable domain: EADIYQTPRYLVIGTGKKITLECSQTMGHDKMYWYQQDPGMELHLIHYSYGVNSTEKGDLSSESTVSRIRTEHFPLTLESARPSHTSQYLCASSDGQGGRTEAFFGQGTRLTVV.

This chain's CDR3 is CATSRDREFGNTIYF. CDR3 in DNA: TGTGCCACCAGCAGAGATCGGGAATTTGGAAACACCATATATTTT. The J gene is TRBJ1-3, the V gene TRBV15; no definite D call. Germline V gives CDR1 LNHNV, CDR2 YYDKDF (reference sequence). There are 15 residues in the CDR3. Trimming cost V 0 bases and J 3 bases, with 9 bases left between them.

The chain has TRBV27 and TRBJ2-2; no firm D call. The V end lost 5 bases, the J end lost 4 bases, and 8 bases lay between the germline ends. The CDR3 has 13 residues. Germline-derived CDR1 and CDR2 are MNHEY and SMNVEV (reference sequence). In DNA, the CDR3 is TGTGCCAGCAGTGCCCCAGGCACCGGGGAGCTGTTTTTT. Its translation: CASSAPGTGELFF.

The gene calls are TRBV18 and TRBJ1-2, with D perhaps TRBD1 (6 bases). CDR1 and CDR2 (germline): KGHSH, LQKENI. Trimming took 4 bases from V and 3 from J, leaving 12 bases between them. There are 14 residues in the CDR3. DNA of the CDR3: TGTGCCAGCTCACACCGGGGGGCGGACTATGGCTACACCTTC. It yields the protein CASSHRGADYGYTF.